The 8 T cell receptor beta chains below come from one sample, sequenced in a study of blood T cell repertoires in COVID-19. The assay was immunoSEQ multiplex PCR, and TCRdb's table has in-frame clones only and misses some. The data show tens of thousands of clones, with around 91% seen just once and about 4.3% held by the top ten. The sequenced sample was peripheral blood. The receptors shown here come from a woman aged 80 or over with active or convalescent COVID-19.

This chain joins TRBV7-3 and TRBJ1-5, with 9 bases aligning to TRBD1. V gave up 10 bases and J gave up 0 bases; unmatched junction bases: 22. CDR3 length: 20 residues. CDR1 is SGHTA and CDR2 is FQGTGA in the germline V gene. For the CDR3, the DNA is TGTGCCACCCTCATATTAGACCGGGACAGGGCCCTGTATAGCAATCAGCCCCAGCATTTT. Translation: CATLILDRDRALYSNQPQHF.

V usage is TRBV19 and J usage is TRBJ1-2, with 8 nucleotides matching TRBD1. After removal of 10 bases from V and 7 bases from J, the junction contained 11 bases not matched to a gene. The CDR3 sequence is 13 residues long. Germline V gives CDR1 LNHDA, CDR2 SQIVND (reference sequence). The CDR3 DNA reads TGTGCCATTCTGGACAGGGCGATCGGTGGCTACACCTTC. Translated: CAILDRAIGGYTF.

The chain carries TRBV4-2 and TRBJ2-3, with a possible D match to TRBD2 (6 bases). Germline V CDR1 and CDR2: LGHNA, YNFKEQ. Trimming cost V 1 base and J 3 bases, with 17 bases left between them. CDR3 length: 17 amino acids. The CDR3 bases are TGTGCCAGCAGCCAAGTGTTGAGGGCGGGACCGACAGATACGCAGTATTTT. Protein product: CASSQVLRAGPTDTQYF.

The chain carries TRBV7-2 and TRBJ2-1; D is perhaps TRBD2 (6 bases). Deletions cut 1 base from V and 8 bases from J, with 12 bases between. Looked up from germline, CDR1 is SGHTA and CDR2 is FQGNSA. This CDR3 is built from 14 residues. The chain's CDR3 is CASSLGLSGDEQFF. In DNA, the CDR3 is TGTGCCAGCAGCTTAGGACTATCGGGGGATGAGCAGTTCTTC.

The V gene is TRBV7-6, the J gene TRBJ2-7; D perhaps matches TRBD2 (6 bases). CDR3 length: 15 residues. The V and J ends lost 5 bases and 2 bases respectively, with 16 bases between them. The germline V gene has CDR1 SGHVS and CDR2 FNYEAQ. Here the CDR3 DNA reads TGTGCCAGCAGCGCGCGGGACTCATACGCCTACGAGCAGTACTTC. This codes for CASSARDSYAYEQYF.

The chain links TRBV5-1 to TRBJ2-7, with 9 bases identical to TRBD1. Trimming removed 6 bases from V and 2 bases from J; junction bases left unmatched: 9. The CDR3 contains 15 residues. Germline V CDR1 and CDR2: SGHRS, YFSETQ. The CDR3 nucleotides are TGCGCCAGCACCCTGGACAGGGGTGACACCTACGAGCAGTACTTC. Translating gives CASTLDRGDTYEQYF.

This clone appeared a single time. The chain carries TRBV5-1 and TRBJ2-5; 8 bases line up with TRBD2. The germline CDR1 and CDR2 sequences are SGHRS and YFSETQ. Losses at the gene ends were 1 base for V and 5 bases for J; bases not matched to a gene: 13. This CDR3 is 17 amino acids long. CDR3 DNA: TGCGCCAGCAGCTTGATTGTTAGCGGGACGTTCGAGGAGACCCAGTACTTC. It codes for CASSLIVSGTFEETQYF.

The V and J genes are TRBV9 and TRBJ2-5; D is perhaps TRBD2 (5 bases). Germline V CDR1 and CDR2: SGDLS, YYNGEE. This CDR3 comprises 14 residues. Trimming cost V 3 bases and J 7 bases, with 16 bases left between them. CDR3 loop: CASSGTLREGTQYF. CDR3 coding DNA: TGTGCCAGCAGCGGGACCCTAAGAGAGGGGACCCAGTACTTC.